This entry describes one T cell receptor beta chain. Its specificity is not known. The germline V gene encodes CDR1 SGHTA and CDR2 FQGNSA. With V trimmed by 3 bases and J by 1 base, 7 bases remained unmatched. This CDR3 has 17 residues. Primers included in the PCR were 60 Vbeta and 13 Jbeta primers. Using immunoSEQ multiplex PCR, the repertoire was profiled, and TCRdb retains in-frame clones only, with some absent. Of under 200,000 clones listed, around four fifths are singletons. These data originate in a study of cytomegalovirus exposure and HLA in healthy donors. Study results and caveats: DRB1 showed the most TCR associations and HLA-C the fewest in a later analysis, as rates varied by HLA locus.

The sequence derives from a middle-aged man in good health and CMV-seropositive. Sequencing input: PBMCs. The rearrangement links TRBV7-2 to TRBJ2-1; TRBD2 matches at 9 bases. Here the CDR3 DNA reads TGTGCCAGCAGCTTCGCTAGCGGGACCGGATCCTACAATGAGCAGTTCTTC. It yields the protein CASSFASGTGSYNEQFF.